The clone carrying this T cell receptor (beta chain) is categorized as medium-sized (0.01 to 0.1%). Its antigen is undetermined. The protocol was immunoSEQ multiplex PCR, while the TCRdb copy is restricted to in-frame clones and leaves out a portion. Of almost 400,000 clones listed, around 89% are singletons. Treatment defined: roughly 20 received Ad26.COV2.S at low or high dose, single or two shots; roughly 5 received placebo; per-sample allocation not given. Samples analyzed were those drawn on day 63 after the first vaccine or placebo injection. An Ad26 vector expressing Wuhan-strain SARS-CoV-2 spike constituted the vaccine. This sample is part of a study of Ad26.COV2.S vaccination and SARS-CoV-2 variants. The study, taken as a whole, reports: Measurements of TCR breadth and depth may have given underestimates of the total T cell responses.

This CDR3 spans 14 amino acids. Looked up from germline, CDR1 is MGHRA and CDR2 is YSYEKL. V lost 4 bases and J 1 base, leaving 8 bases between the germline ends. This TCR derives from a person aged 18-60 years who received the Ad26.COV2.S COVID-19 vaccine or a placebo. Sequenced material: peripheral blood, taken in a trial of Ad26.COV2.S vaccine versus placebo. The V gene is TRBV4-1, the J gene TRBJ1-3, with unresolved D. DNA of the CDR3: TGCGCCAGCAGCCCCTACCGATCTGGAAACACCATATATTTT. It yields the protein CASSPYRSGNTIYF.